This entry concerns a single T cell receptor (beta chain). Seattle enrolled patients during active infection and tracked them longitudinally. The data are from a study of blood T cell repertoires in COVID-19. Across the study: Nucleic acid was either cDNA or gDNA, and it came from T cells, B-cell-depleted T cells, or PBMCs.

V was pared by 0 bases and J by 3 bases, with 9 bases of the junction left unmatched. Germline lookup yields CDR1 MGHRA and CDR2 YSYEKL. This CDR3 region has 17 residues. Per the authors' pipeline: The assay estimated nucleated cells by amplifying reference gene primers. The data were produced by immunoSEQ multiplex PCR, yet TCRdb's version contains in-frame clones alone and is incomplete. The V and J calls and the clone size are those of that table, but D and trimming were determined from the DNA. The sample consists of roughly 78,000 clones, 80% of them appearing once. This sequence joins TRBV4-1 and TRBJ2-7; 9 positions match TRBD2. Material: peripheral blood. The clonotype originates from a man aged 50 or older with COVID-19, enrolled during active disease. The CDR3 is CASSQDVGLAYYYEQYF. Here the CDR3 DNA reads TGCGCCAGCAGCCAAGATGTAGGACTAGCGTACTACTACGAGCAGTACTTC.